This T cell receptor beta chain was retrieved from a study of naive and memory T cell subsets. The beta constant-region primer was an equimolar mix of two oligonucleotides covering TRBC1 and TRBC2. Ligated cDNA was amplified by four rounds of PCR with nested alpha and beta constant-region primers and SP2. A single record per CDR3 protein comes from TCRdb applying MiXCR to the UMI-ligation and nested PCR reads. The sample carries over 30,000 distinct CDR3 sequences, 15% to 20% recorded once. The CDR3 has 11 amino acids. Germline CDR1 reads LGHDT; CDR2 reads YNNKEL (reference sequence). V lost 4 bases to trimming and J lost 10 bases, with 10 bases between them.

This chain joins TRBV3-1 and TRBJ1-2; TRBD1 might be the D (6 bases). The TCR sequence derives from a human donor in good health. Sequences were obtained from effector memory CD4+ T cells from blood. Subset here: effector memory, CD45RA- CD27-. CDR3 bases: TGTGCCAGCAGCCTCCGGACAGTCTACACCTTC. The encoded protein is CASSLRTVYTF.